Shown below are 10 T cell receptor beta chains from a single sample sequenced in a study of CD8 T cells in Susac syndrome. It was with random hexamers that 0.5 to 1 ug RNA was reverse transcribed. TCRdb reprocessed the immunoSEQ multiplex PCR reads via MiXCR and lists one record per CDR3 protein. The sample shows about 90,000 distinct CDR3 sequences, over 85% of them seen only once. Sequences were obtained from CD8+ T cells from PBMCs. The receptors derive from a human donor in good health.

The chain recombines TRBV12-3 or TRBV12-4 with TRBJ2-3, with TRBD1 identical over 7 bases. The CDR3 is 14 amino acids. Unmatched junction bases numbered 5, after V lost 3 bases and J lost 5 bases. CDR3: CASSFEGAEDTQYF. Written as DNA, the CDR3 is TGTGCCAGCAGTTTCGAGGGGGCGGAAGATACGCAGTATTTT.

The gene calls are TRBV7-8 and TRBJ1-2; a possible D gene is TRBD1 (5 bases). Germline CDR1 and CDR2: SGHVS and FQNEAQ. CDR3 size: 14 residues. V shed 0 bases and J shed 7 bases, with 12 bases lying between them. For the CDR3, the DNA is TGTGCCAGCAGCTTAGCGGAGGGGCTGCTTGGCTACACCTTC. Its protein product is CASSLAEGLLGYTF.

Here the CDR3 reads CASSQDRGGGGYTF. The CDR3 nucleotides are TGTGCCAGCAGCCAAGATCGAGGAGGGGGGGGCTACACCTTC. The chain recombines TRBV3-1 with TRBJ1-2; a weak D match, TRBD1 (6 bases). Germline-derived CDR1 and CDR2 are LGHDT and YNNKEL (reference sequence). This CDR3 region has 14 residues. Trimming left V 0 bases short and J 8 bases short, with 13 bases between.

The chain combines TRBV2 with TRBJ1-1; TRBD1 matches 9 bases. In germline, CDR1 is SNHLY, CDR2 FYNNEI. The CDR3 totals 14 residues. After removal of 6 bases from V and 1 base from J, the junction contained 3 bases not matched to a gene. This chain's CDR3 is CASRGTGWNTEAFF. CDR3 in DNA: TGTGCCAGCAGGGGGACAGGGTGGAACACTGAAGCTTTCTTT.

The chain carries TRBV7-8 and TRBJ1-2, with TRBD1 identical over 8 bases. The CDR3 covers 14 residues. With 1 base clipped from V and 6 bases from J, the junction kept 4 bases outside the gene matches. CDR1 is SGHVS, CDR2 FQNEAQ, per germline. The CDR3 spells CASSLEPGGDGYTF. In DNA form, the CDR3 reads TGTGCCAGCAGCTTAGAGCCAGGGGGCGATGGCTACACCTTC.

This sequence joins TRBV6-5 and TRBJ1-2, with D perhaps matching TRBD1 (6 bases). Germline lookup yields CDR1 MNHEY and CDR2 SVGAGI. V gave up 0 bases and J gave up 3 bases, with 11 bases separating them. The CDR3 has 15 amino acids. The CDR3 region is CASSYSKGGHYGYTF. The DNA for the CDR3 is TGTGCCAGCAGTTACTCGAAGGGGGGCCACTATGGCTACACCTTC.

This chain uses TRBV29-1 with TRBJ1-1; 10 bases match TRBD1. The CDR3 extends over 15 amino acids. Germline V lookup: CDR1 SQVTM, CDR2 ANQGSEA. J gave up 1 base and V 7 bases, and 9 bases lay outside the gene matches. The DNA for the CDR3 is TGCAGCGACAGGACAGGGGGTGGATGGAACACTGAAGCTTTCTTT. Its protein product is CSDRTGGGWNTEAFF.

This rearrangement joins TRBV2 to TRBJ2-3, with TRBD1 identical over 7 bases. Trimming cost V 6 bases and J 2 bases; bases outside gene matches: 8. The CDR3 runs to 15 residues. Germline-derived CDR1 and CDR2 are SNHLY and FYNNEI. CDR3 residues: CASSIYRGNTDTQYF. CDR3 bases: TGTGCCAGCAGCATTTACAGGGGAAACACAGATACGCAGTATTTT.

The sample holds one count of this clonotype. The V and J genes are TRBV6-6 and TRBJ2-3, with no clear D. The CDR3 runs to 14 residues. Trimming shortened V by 4 bases and J by 0 bases, and 8 bases separated the two germline ends. Looked up from germline, CDR1 is MNHNY and CDR2 is SVGAGI (reference sequence). CDR3 sequence reads: CASSSTPSTDTQYF. The CDR3 DNA reads TGTGCCAGCAGTTCCACACCTAGCACAGATACGCAGTATTTT.

The chain employs TRBV7-3 and TRBJ1-1, with a weak D call TRBD1 (6 bases). Trimming took off 0 bases at V and 1 base at J, with 18 bases between the two ends. This CDR3 spans 18 amino acids. CDR1 is SGHTA and CDR2 is FQGTGA in the germline V gene. CDR3 sequence (DNA): TGTGCCAGCAGCTTAACGGGAGGGACACCTCTACCGAACACTGAAGCTTTCTTT. Its translation: CASSLTGGTPLPNTEAFF.